Sequencing of this T cell receptor (beta chain) was carried out in a study of T-cell reconstitution after alpha-beta-depleted transplantation in children. The library targeted TCRbeta and was prepared with unique molecular identifiers. Each CDR3 protein is one row after TCRdb ran MiXCR on the PCR reads. The table has approximately 99,000 distinct CDR3 sequences, about 6.4% seen once. This clonotype was counted many times. The antigen is not known. Study results and limitations: Reports say that about two months after transplant, the alpha-beta T cells came out of several hundred graft clones that had expanded. From newly produced T cells came most of the T-cell counts and diversity one year after transplant. Surviving recipient cells, namely T cells and thymic progenitors, were the source of high day-60 TCRbeta diversity in some patients.

This TCR was sampled from a male patient aged 2 to 10 who had a stem cell transplant for acute lymphoblastic leukemia, so the T cells may come from the graft donor. The specimen comprised PBMCs, mostly from graft donor cells, sampled 360 days after TCRalphabeta/CD19-depleted stem cell transplant.

CDR3 sequence reads: CASSLGVFTYSSYEQYF. The CDR3, as DNA: TGTGCCAGCAGCTTAGGGGTTTTCACCTATTCTTCATACGAGCAGTACTTC. V and J are TRBV7-2 and TRBJ2-7; D gene uncertain. Deletions cut 1 base from V and 4 bases from J, with 20 bases between. This CDR3 has 17 amino acids. Germline values: CDR1 SGHTA, CDR2 FQGNSA.